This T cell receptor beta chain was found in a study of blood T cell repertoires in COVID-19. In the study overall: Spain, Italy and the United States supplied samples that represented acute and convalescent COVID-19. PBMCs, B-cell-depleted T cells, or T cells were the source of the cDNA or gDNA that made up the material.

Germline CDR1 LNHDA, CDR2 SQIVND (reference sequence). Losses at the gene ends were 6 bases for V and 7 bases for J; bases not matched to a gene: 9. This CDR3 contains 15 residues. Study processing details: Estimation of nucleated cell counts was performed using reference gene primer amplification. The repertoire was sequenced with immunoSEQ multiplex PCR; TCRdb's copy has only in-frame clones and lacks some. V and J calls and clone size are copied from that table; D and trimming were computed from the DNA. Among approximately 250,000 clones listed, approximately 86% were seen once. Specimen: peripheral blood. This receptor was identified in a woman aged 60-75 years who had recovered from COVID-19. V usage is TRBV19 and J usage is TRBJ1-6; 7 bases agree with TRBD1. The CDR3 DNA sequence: TGTGCCAGTAGCCCCCCACAGACAGGGAATTCACCCCTCCACTTT. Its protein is CASSPPQTGNSPLHF.